The 8 T cell receptor beta chains below all came from one sample that was sequenced in a study of control samples from healthy donors and cancer patients (dated by TCRdb to 2019 to 2021). Library method: the immunoSEQ multiplex PCR assay. TCRdb obtained this table from immuneACCESS and retained in-frame rearrangements with V and J assigned. These tables miss some clones; where compared with another copy, unresolved V genes account for less than half of the shortfall, and the remainder is unexplained. Present in this sample are 150,000 to 200,000 clones, more than 80% of which were seen just once. The leading ten clones occupy around 1.5% of the sample. The sample was blood. These receptors were collected from a man aged 25-45 years in good health.

The chain employs TRBV6-6 and TRBJ1-2; no clear D. V lost 5 bases and J lost 2, with 12 bases in between. This CDR3 region has 14 residues. Germline values: CDR1 MNHNY, CDR2 SVGAGI (reference sequence). CDR3 nucleotides: TGTGCCAGCAGTACCTGGCTAAGGAACTATGGCTACACCTTC. Protein: CASSTWLRNYGYTF.

V gene TRBV5-1 combines with J gene TRBJ2-2, with TRBD2 matching 9 bases. This CDR3 is 15 amino acids long. The germline CDR1 and CDR2 sequences are SGHRS and YFSETQ. After removal of 4 bases from V and 2 bases from J, the junction contained 3 bases not matched to a gene. The CDR3 loop reads CASSGTSRNTGELFF. For the CDR3, the DNA is TGCGCCAGCAGCGGGACTAGCCGCAACACCGGGGAGCTGTTTTTT.

The chain joins TRBV5-6 to TRBJ2-7; TRBD2 matches 11 bases. V lost 0 bases to trimming and J lost 7 bases; unmatched junction nucleotides: 9. The germline V gene encodes CDR1 SGHDT and CDR2 YYEEEE. The CDR3 spans 16 residues. DNA of the CDR3: TGTGCCAGCAGCTTGGAATTAGCGGGAGGGTTGGGGGAGCAGTACTTC. Encoded protein: CASSLELAGGLGEQYF.

The V and J genes are TRBV7-8 and TRBJ2-3; D may be TRBD2 (6 bases). The germline V and J ends were trimmed by 5 bases and 1 base, with 16 bases remaining between them. This CDR3 region has 16 residues. Germline lookup yields CDR1 SGHVS and CDR2 FQNEAQ. For the CDR3, the DNA is TGTGCCAGCAGCGCCGGGAGACCCGCGGGCACAGATACGCAGTATTTT. Protein: CASSAGRPAGTDTQYF. Drawing the rest from reference TRBV7-8 and TRBJ2-3, the complete variable domain is GAGVSQSPRYKVAKRGQDVALRCDPISGHVSLFWYQQALGQGPEFLTYFQNEAQLDKSGLPSDRFFAERPEGSVSTLKIQRTQQEDSAVYLCASSAGRPAGTDTQYFGPGTRLTVL.

This clone showed up just a few times. This chain uses TRBV30 with TRBJ2-3; 10 bases are shared with TRBD2. J was trimmed by 4 bases and V by 3 bases; bases with no gene match: 7. Germline V gene lookup returns CDR1 GTSNPN and CDR2 SVGIG (reference sequence). This CDR3 has 15 amino acids. The CDR3 DNA reads as TGTGCCTGGAGGGCCCCTAGCGGGAGCTCAGATACGCAGTATTTT. This gives the protein CAWRAPSGSSDTQYF.

This clone occurred a few times. J is TRBJ1-1 and V is TRBV5-1; no definite D call. The CDR3 is 14 amino acids. Deletions cut 2 bases from V and 3 bases from J, with 11 bases between. Per germline, CDR1 SGHRS and CDR2 YFSETQ. The CDR3, as DNA: TGCGCCAGCAGCTTTTTGGGCGGGCACACTGAAGCTTTCTTT. Its protein is CASSFLGGHTEAFF.

The V call is TRBV29-1, the J call TRBJ1-2; 7 nucleotides match TRBD1. The CDR3 spans 14 residues. CDR1 is SQVTM, CDR2 ANQGSEA, per germline. V lost 4 bases and J lost 4; bases outside the gene matches: 9. CDR3 residues: CSVAPRGVAYGYTF. The CDR3 DNA reads as TGCAGCGTTGCCCCCAGGGGGGTCGCCTATGGCTACACCTTC.

V is TRBV5-1 and J is TRBJ2-5; 7 bases line up with TRBD1. Germline CDR1 reads SGHRS; CDR2 reads YFSETQ. CDR3 size: 15 residues. Trimming cost V 1 base and J 4 bases; bases outside gene matches: 7. The CDR3 here is CASSLTLSGGETQYF. Here the CDR3 DNA reads TGCGCCAGCAGCTTGACTCTGTCAGGGGGAGAGACCCAGTACTTC.